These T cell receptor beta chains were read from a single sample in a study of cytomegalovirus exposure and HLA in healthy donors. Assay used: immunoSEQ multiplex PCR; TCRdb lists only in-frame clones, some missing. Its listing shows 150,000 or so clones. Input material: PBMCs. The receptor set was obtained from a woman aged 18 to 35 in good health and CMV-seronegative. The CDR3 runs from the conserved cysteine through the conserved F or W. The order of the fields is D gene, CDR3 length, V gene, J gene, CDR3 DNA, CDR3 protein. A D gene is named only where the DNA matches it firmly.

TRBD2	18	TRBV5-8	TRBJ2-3	TGTGCCAGCAGCTTGGGACCCATAAATAGCGGGGAGACAGATACGCAGTATTTT	CASSLGPINSGETDTQYF
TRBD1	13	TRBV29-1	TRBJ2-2	TGCAGCGTTGGACAGGGAAACACCGGGGAGCTGTTTTTT	CSVGQGNTGELFF
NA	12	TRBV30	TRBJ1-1	TGTGCCTGGAGCCTGGGGGGCACTGAAGCTTTCTTT	CAWSLGGTEAFF
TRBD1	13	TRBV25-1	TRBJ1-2	TGTGCCAGCAGTCTTACAGGGGCCTTTGGCTACACCTTC	CASSLTGAFGYTF
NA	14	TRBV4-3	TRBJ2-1	TGCGCCAGCAGCCTCTCCGGCTCCTACAATGAGCAGTTCTTC	CASSLSGSYNEQFF
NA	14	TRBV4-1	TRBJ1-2	TGCGCCAGCAGCCAAGAGTCAGGGGTGGGTGGCTACACCTTC	CASSQESGVGGYTF
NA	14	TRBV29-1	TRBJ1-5	TGCAGCGTTTCCCAGGCAAATAGCAATCAGCCCCAGCATTTT	CSVSQANSNQPQHF
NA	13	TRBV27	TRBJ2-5	TGTGCCAGCAGTCCACCAGGGGTAGAGACCCAGTACTTC	CASSPPGVETQYF
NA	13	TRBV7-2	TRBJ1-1	TGTGCCAGCAGCTTAGTGACCGAGCGTGAAGCTTTCTTT	CASSLVTEREAFF
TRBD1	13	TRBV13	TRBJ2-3	TGTGCCACAACTAGACAGGGCGGGGATACGCAGTATTTT	CATTRQGGDTQYF
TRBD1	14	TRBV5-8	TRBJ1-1	TGTGCCAGCATGGGTGAAGGGGGCGTCACTGAAGCTTTCTTT	CASMGEGGVTEAFF
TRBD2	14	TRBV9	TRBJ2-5	TGTGCCAGCAGCGCAACCCCTAGCGGGGAGACCCAGTACTTC	CASSATPSGETQYF
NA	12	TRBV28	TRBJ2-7	TGTGCCAGCGCCCAGTATCCTTACGAGCAGTACTTC	CASAQYPYEQYF
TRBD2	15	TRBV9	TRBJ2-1	TGTGCCAGCAGCGATAGCGGGAGGGCCGGAAATGAGCAGTTCTTC	CASSDSGRAGNEQFF
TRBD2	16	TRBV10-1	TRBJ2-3	TGCGCCAAACCCGGGACTAGCGGGAGTGTAACAGATACGCAGTATTTT	CAKPGTSGSVTDTQYF
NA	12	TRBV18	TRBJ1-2	TGTGCCAGCTCACCCTTTCCCCCGGGCTACACCTTC	CASSPFPPGYTF
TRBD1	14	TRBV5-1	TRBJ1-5	TGCGCCAGCAGCGCTGGGACAGGGAATCAGCCCCAGCATTTT	CASSAGTGNQPQHF